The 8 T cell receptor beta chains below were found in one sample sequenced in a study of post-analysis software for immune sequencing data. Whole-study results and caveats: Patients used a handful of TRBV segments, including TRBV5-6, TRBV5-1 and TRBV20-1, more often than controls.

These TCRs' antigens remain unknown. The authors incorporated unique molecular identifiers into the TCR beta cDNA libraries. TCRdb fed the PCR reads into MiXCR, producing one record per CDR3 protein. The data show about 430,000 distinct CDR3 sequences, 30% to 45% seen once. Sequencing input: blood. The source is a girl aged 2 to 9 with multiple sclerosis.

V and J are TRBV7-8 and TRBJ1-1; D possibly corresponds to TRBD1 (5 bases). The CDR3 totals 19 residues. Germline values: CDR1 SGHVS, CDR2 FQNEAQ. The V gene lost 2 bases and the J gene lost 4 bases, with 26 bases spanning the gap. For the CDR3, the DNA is TGTGCCAGCAGCTTATCGGGGCGTAGTGGGAAGGGGTTTAGCACTGAAGCTTTCTTT. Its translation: CASSLSGRSGKGFSTEAFF.

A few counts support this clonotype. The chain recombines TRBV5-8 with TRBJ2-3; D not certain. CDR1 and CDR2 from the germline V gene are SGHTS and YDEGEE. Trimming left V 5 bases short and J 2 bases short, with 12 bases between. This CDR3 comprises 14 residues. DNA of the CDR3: TGTGCCAGCAGTTTCAGGCTTATCACAGATACGCAGTATTTT. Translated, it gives CASSFRLITDTQYF.

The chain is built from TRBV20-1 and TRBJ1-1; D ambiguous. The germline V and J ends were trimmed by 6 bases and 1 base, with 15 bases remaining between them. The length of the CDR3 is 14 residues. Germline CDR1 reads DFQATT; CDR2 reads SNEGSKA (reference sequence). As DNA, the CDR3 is TGCAGTGCCACCGCCCCGGGAGGGAACACTGAAGCTTTCTTT. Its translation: CSATAPGGNTEAFF.

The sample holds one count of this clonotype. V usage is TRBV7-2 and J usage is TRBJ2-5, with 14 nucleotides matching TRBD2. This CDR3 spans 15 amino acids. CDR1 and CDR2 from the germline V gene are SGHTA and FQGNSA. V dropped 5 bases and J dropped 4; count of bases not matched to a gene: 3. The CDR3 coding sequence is TGTGCCAGCAGCAGGACTAGCGGGAGGATAGAGACCCAGTACTTC. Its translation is CASSRTSGRIETQYF.

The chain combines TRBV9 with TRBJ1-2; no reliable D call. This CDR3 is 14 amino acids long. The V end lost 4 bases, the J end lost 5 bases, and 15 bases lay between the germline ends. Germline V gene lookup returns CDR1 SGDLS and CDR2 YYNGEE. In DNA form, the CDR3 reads TGTGCCAGCAGCTTGCGGCCTGGGGAGTATGGCTACACCTTC. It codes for CASSLRPGEYGYTF.

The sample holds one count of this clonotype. The CDR3 reads CASSQLHGTGNEKLFF. The CDR3 DNA is TGTGCCAGCAGTCAATTACACGGGACAGGAAATGAAAAACTGTTTTTT. V is TRBV12-3 or TRBV12-4 and J is TRBJ1-4, with 8 bases fitting TRBD1. The CDR3 runs to 16 residues. V lost 5 bases, J lost 5 bases, and 10 bases stayed unmatched.

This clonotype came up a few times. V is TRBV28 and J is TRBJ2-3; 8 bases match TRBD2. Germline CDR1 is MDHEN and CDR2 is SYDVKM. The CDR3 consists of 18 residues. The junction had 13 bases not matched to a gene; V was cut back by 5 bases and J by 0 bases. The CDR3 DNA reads TGTGCCAGCAGTGAGGGACTAGTCTCCCTCTCTAGCACAGATACGCAGTATTTT. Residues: CASSEGLVSLSSTDTQYF.

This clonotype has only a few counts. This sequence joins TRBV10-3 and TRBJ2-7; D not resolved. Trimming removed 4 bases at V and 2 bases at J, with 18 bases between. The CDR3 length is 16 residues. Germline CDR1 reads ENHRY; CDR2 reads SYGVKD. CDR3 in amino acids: CAISGVARTSAYEQYF. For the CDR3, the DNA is TGTGCCATCAGTGGTGTCGCCCGGACGTCAGCCTACGAGCAGTACTTC.